This T cell receptor beta chain was found in a study of control samples from healthy donors and cancer patients (dated by TCRdb to 2019 to 2021). The germline ends are 16 bases apart after V is trimmed by 2 bases and J by 5 bases. CDR1 and CDR2 were assigned from the germline V gene as SNHLY and FYNNEI. The CDR3 runs 15 amino acids, cysteine and phenylalanine included. Only the CDR3 region is kept as DNA, spanning 45 bases read in frame from base 1. Library creation used the immunoSEQ multiplex PCR assay. In TCRdb, the immuneACCESS table is reduced to in-frame sequences with V and J assigned. These tables do not hold every clone; where another copy was compared, an unresolved V gene accounts for under half, and the others remain unexplained. The sample has over 150,000 clones on record, 90% to 95% of them singletons. About 5.6% of the sample lies in the top ten. A note on this clone: What this receptor recognizes is not known. Within one base of it there is no much larger clone, and no base qualities were kept.

What was sequenced was blood. The V and J segments used are TRBV2 and TRBJ2-7, with the identity of the D gene unclear. This sequence was found in a man between 40 and 49 years old in good health. The CDR3 here reads CASSERAVNPHEQYF. DNA sequence: TGTGCCAGCAGTGAAAGGGCCGTTAACCCTCACGAGCAGTACTTC.